The rows below give T cell receptor beta chains drawn from one sample of a study of Graves' ophthalmopathy and Graves' hyperthyroidism. MiXCR, run by TCRdb on the multiplex PCR reads, gives a single entry per CDR3 protein. Of fewer than 250,000 distinct CDR3 sequences in the sample, about 32% are singletons; the top ten hold 9.1%. The specimen was peripheral blood. Source of these receptors: a man aged 50 or older with Graves' ophthalmopathy. Each CDR3 is given with its conserved first and last residue. The D gene is left open where the match is weak. A row's size may be missing; if present it is once, few, many or a size class.

d_call	cdr3_length	v_call	clone_size	j_call	cdr3_aa
.	13	TRBV2	many	TRBJ2-7	CASSLGENYEQYF
.	14	TRBV28	.	TRBJ2-2	CASSEFRDTGELFF
.	15	TRBV12-3/TRBV12-4	many	TRBJ2-7	CASSDDLAHIYEQYF
TRBD1	13	TRBV10-3	.	TRBJ1-1	CATLGQGLTEAFF
.	15	TRBV4-3	many	TRBJ2-5	CASSQDVISPETQYF
TRBD1	13	TRBV19	many	TRBJ1-1	CASTQDRGTEAFF
TRBD1	14	TRBV19	many	TRBJ2-7	CASSVIQGRSEQYF
.	16	TRBV6-2/TRBV6-3	many	TRBJ1-1	CASSYSTFRANTEAFF
.	13	TRBV12-3/TRBV12-4	many	TRBJ1-2	CASSFALYYGHTF
.	14	TRBV28	many	TRBJ2-4	CASGSDLAKNIQYF
TRBD2	15	TRBV28	many	TRBJ2-7	CASKGLAGDNDEQYF
.	13	TRBV29-1	many	TRBJ1-5	CSVEGEGDQPQHF
TRBD1	14	TRBV12-3/TRBV12-4	.	TRBJ1-2	CASSQGTGIYGYTF
.	14	TRBV6-5	many	TRBJ1-6	CASSYLGGNSPLHF
TRBD1	13	TRBV6-2/TRBV6-3	.	TRBJ1-2	CASTEDRVYGYTF
.	15	TRBV5-1	many	TRBJ2-7	CASSLASDRSYEQYF
.	12	TRBV28	many	TRBJ1-5	CASNREDQPQHF
.	16	TRBV4-1	many	TRBJ2-7	CASSQDNRGGLYEQYF
TRBD2	13	TRBV10-3	.	TRBJ2-3	CATGTSATDTQYF
.	14	TRBV30	many	TRBJ2-2	CAWSRDENTGELFF
.	13	TRBV3-1	many	TRBJ2-5	CASSQPPGETQYF
.	13	TRBV4-1	many	TRBJ2-5	CASSQDRAETQYF
.	13	TRBV28	many	TRBJ2-7	CAISSRSLYEQYF
.	14	TRBV14	many	TRBJ2-6	CASSQDSTSVSRSF
.	16	TRBV10-3	many	TRBJ2-7	CAISGQELFGSYEQYF
.	16	TRBV6-2/TRBV6-3	.	TRBJ2-7	CASSYPRWRTYGEQYF
.	13	TRBV12-3/TRBV12-4	many	TRBJ2-3	CASSQTSTDTQYF
.	14	TRBV19	.	TRBJ2-7	CASSIGWLLAQQCF
.	14	TRBV2	many	TRBJ1-3	CAKRQSNSGNTIYF
.	17	TRBV20-1	many	TRBJ2-7	CSASEYYGQVQLGEQYF
TRBD1	14	TRBV19	.	TRBJ2-5	CASSPPGQKETQYF
TRBD1	14	TRBV12-3/TRBV12-4	.	TRBJ2-5	CASSSGGGKETQYF
.	14	TRBV30	few	TRBJ2-2	CAWSVTRATGELFF
.	13	TRBV6-5	many	TRBJ1-5	CASSFLSGPPQHF
.	12	TRBV12-3/TRBV12-4	many	TRBJ1-6	CASRANNSPLHF
.	12	TRBV19	many	TRBJ2-4	CASSIAGSIVYF
.	16	TRBV6-1	.	TRBJ1-2	CASSRNTGTDNYGYTF
.	17	TRBV4-3	many	TRBJ1-6	CASSQAEASSYNSPLHF
TRBD2	15	TRBV5-1	.	TRBJ2-7	CASSLYLAGTYEQYF
.	15	TRBV11-2	many	TRBJ2-7	CASSLDSSMLYEQYF
.	15	TRBV30	many	TRBJ2-4	CAWSVKGGAKNIQYF
.	13	TRBV25-1	many	TRBJ2-7	CASSEYSPFEQYF
.	15	TRBV12-3/TRBV12-4	many	TRBJ2-2	CASSLTVMEAGELFF
TRBD1	15	TRBV5-1	many	TRBJ2-5	CASSRGQGSQETQYF
.	15	TRBV29-1	many	TRBJ2-2	CSVLLKRGGTGGLFF
TRBD1	13	TRBV30	many	TRBJ1-1	CAWSKTGSTEAFF
TRBD2	13	TRBV29-1	many	TRBJ2-7	CSVLAGVGYEQYF
.	13	TRBV6-1	.	TRBJ1-1	CASRPTGLYEAFF
.	16	TRBV6-2/TRBV6-3	many	TRBJ2-2	CASSNHRDENTGELFF
.	12	TRBV29-1	many	TRBJ1-1	CSATDSYVEAFF
.	14	TRBV12-3/TRBV12-4	many	TRBJ1-6	CASSLIGYNSPLHF
.	13	TRBV6-1	.	TRBJ1-1	CASSAEGGTEAFF
.	12	TRBV12-5	many	TRBJ2-2	CASGPDTGELFF
.	16	TRBV6-2/TRBV6-3	many	TRBJ1-2	CASSYGSQLVPVGYTF
TRBD2	13	TRBV20-1	many	TRBJ2-7	CSVARSGRYEQYF
TRBD1	15	TRBV6-1	few	TRBJ2-7	CASSVDRGGPYEQYF
TRBD1	14	TRBV30	many	TRBJ1-2	CAWSVGTGNDGYTF